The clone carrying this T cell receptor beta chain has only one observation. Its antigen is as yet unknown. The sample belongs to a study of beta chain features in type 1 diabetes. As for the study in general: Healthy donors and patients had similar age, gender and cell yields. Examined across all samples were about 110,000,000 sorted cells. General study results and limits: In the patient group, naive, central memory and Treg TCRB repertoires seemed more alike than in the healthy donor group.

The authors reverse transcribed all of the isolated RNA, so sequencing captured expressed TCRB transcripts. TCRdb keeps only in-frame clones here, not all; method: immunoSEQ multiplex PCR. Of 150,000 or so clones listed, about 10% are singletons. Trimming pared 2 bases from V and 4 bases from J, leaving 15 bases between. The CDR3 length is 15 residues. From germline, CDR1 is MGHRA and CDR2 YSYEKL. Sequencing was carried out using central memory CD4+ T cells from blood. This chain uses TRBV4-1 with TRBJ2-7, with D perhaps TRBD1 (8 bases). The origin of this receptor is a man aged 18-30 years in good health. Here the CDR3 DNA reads TGCGCCAGCAGCCAAACAGGGGGGGATGGTTACGAGCAGTACTTC. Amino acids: CASSQTGGDGYEQYF.